The 8 T cell receptor beta chains presented below share a single source sample, sequenced in a study of vaccination and CD4 T cells after COVID-19. What these receptors recognize is not known. Sequencing of the DNA from cultured CD4+ T cells was carried out with the Oncomine TCR Beta short-read assay. TCRdb recomputed calls from the PCR reads with MiXCR, one row per CDR3 protein. Here the sample spans several thousand distinct CDR3 sequences, approximately 70% being singletons. Specified treatment: approximately 9-day PBMC culture with coronavirus spike peptide pools or control peptides (ViraFEST assay). Investigators obtained the unexposed donor's CD4+ T cells before the COVID-19 pandemic (2011-2018). The specimen sequenced was CD4+ T cells from blood, cultured in vitro. These receptors all come from a human donor in good health.

This clonotype was observed a handful of times. The chain carries TRBV6-2 or TRBV6-3 and TRBJ1-5, with no clear D. The germline gives CDR1 MNHEY, CDR2 SVGEGT. V was shortened by 0 bases and J by 0 bases, with 9 bases between the two germline ends. The CDR3 runs 16 residues. DNA of the CDR3: TGTGCCAGCAGTTACTCGATATCCGTTAGCAATCAGCCCCAGCATTTT. Its translation is CASSYSISVSNQPQHF.

This chain uses TRBV19 with TRBJ1-5, with TRBD1 matching 7 bases. This CDR3 has 16 residues. Germline loops: CDR1 LNHDA, CDR2 SQIVND (reference sequence). V was pared by 5 bases and J by 7 bases, with 14 bases of the junction left unmatched. CDR3 amino acids: CASSPLSDRARQPQHF. DNA of the CDR3: TGTGCCAGTAGTCCGCTATCCGACAGGGCAAGGCAGCCCCAGCATTTT.

This clonotype has just a few counts. V and J are TRBV24-1 and TRBJ1-1; no definite D call. V dropped 9 bases and J dropped 3 bases, with 19 bases sitting between them. The CDR3 contains 15 residues. Germline loops: CDR1 KGHDR, CDR2 SFDVKD. The CDR3 reads CATSPIRGRDTEAFF. CDR3 nucleotides: TGTGCCACCTCACCCATTCGAGGAAGGGACACTGAAGCTTTCTTT.

This chain joins TRBV9 and TRBJ1-2; no reliable D call. V was pared by 0 bases and J by 4 bases, with 10 bases between. The CDR3 covers 14 residues. Germline assignment: CDR1 SGDLS and CDR2 YYNGEE. CDR3: CASSVADSRYGYTF. DNA of the CDR3: TGTGCCAGCAGCGTAGCGGACTCGCGCTATGGCTACACCTTC.

This sequence joins TRBV29-1 and TRBJ1-2, with 7 positions matching TRBD1. CDR1 is SQVTM and CDR2 is ANQGSEA in the germline V gene. Trimming cost V 7 bases and J 2 bases; bases outside gene matches: 4. CDR3 length: 12 residues. This CDR3 reads CSAGTANYGYTF. The CDR3, as DNA: TGCAGCGCCGGGACAGCAAACTATGGCTACACCTTC.

This clonotype was detected only a few times. The chain combines TRBV11-2 with TRBJ1-2, with D possibly TRBD1 on 5 matching bases. Trimming stripped 3 bases from V and 8 bases from J, with 7 bases between. The germline V gene has CDR1 SGHAT and CDR2 FQNNGV. The CDR3 extends over 11 amino acids. CDR3 amino acids: CASSFRGGYTF. CDR3 DNA sequence: TGTGCCAGCAGCTTTCGGGGGGGCTACACCTTC.

V and J are TRBV6-1 and TRBJ1-6; D not resolved. This CDR3 contains 14 residues. The V end lost 6 bases, the J end lost 3 bases, and 9 bases lay between the germline ends. The V gene's germline CDR1 is MNHNS and CDR2 SASEGT. The CDR3 DNA sequence: TGTGCCAGCAGCCCCGACAACTATAATTCACCCCTCCACTTT. It codes for CASSPDNYNSPLHF.

V and J are TRBV7-9 and TRBJ1-2, with 12 bases aligning to TRBD1. The J segment lost 7 bases and the V segment lost 3 bases, leaving 6 bases of the junction unmatched. Germline-derived CDR1 and CDR2 are SEHNR and FQNEAQ (reference sequence). This CDR3 spans 15 amino acids. Written as DNA, the CDR3 is TGTGCCAGCAGCTTGATGGGACAGGGGGCGGTTGGCTACACCTTC. It codes for CASSLMGQGAVGYTF.